The entry below gives a single TCR beta chain sequence along with its context. No antigen is known for it. No much larger clone is present one base from it, and per-base qualities are unavailable. Collaborating institutions collected whole blood in K2EDTA tubes following their own protocols. For TCRbeta analysis, collaborators shipped samples as frozen whole blood, isolated PBMCs, or DNA extracted from either of those sample types. TCRbeta CDR3 regions were amplified from genomic DNA using the immunoSEQ Assay, a bias-controlled multiplex PCR. On the study's bioinformatics: Nucleated cell counts per sample were estimated from amplification of reference gene primers within the assay. To quantify the absolute abundance of each unique TCRbeta CDR3 rearrangement, sequence reads were collapsed and filtered. Productive Simpson clonality was computed per sample as the square root of Simpson's diversity index over productive rearrangements. Entries here come from immuneACCESS through TCRdb and include only in-frame sequences with V and J called. Some clones fail to appear in such tables; in the studies checked, an unresolved V gene covers under half of the shortfall, and the cause of the remainder is unknown. V and J calls plus clone size are reproduced from that table; the DNA served to infer D and trimming. A total of around 160,000 clones appear in this sample, about four fifths of them only once. The top ten clonotypes cover approximately 9.9% of the sample.

The sample originates from a study of blood T cell repertoires in COVID-19 (dated by TCRdb to the early 2020s). For the wider study: Collaborator samples came from the United States, Italy and Spain and covered acute and convalescent phases of COVID-19. The prospective study material was composed of cDNA or gDNA derived from T cells, B-cell-depleted T cells, or PBMCs. Samples came from the ongoing ImmuneRACE study (first 160 participants) plus 1,254 subjects from 6 global collaborators. Where available, HLA class I and class II types were taken from metadata supplied by the sample provider and were not determined by assay-based typing. Subjects who had been exposed to COVID-19, were actively infected with it, or had recovered from it provided the deeply sampled blood TCRbeta repertoires that made up the dataset. Sample metadata almost always included a de-identified subject ID, COVID-19 status, age in years and sex. A freely available public database, intended as a resource for researchers studying the immune response to SARS-CoV-2, is where the repertoires were released.

For CDR1 and CDR2, the germline V gene lists KGHSH and LQKENI. Trimming removed 6 bases from V and 4 bases from J; the gene matches leave 10 bases unexplained. The CDR3 numbers 15 residues from cysteine through phenylalanine. The CDR3 DNA has 45 bases and is translated from base 1. General findings and caveats noted by the study authors: How much clinical and demographic metadata was included differed by source and by participant, and the metadata was provided uncurated.

The V gene is TRBV18 and the J gene is TRBJ2-3, with 7 central nucleotides matching TRBD1. The sample was peripheral blood. The sequence came from a man between 60 and 70 years old with active or convalescent COVID-19. In nucleotide form, the sequence is TGTGCCAGCTCTAAGGACAGGTCTCTGGCAGATACGCAGTATTTT. Its translation is CASSKDRSLADTQYF.